This entry lists 25 T cell receptor beta chains sequenced from one sample in a study of human T cells and chemical hapten exposure. Time point denoted: pre-sensitization, week 0. Treatment: therapeutic diphenylcyclopropenone sensitization with weekly scalp DPC. From the RACE reads, TCRdb called clonotypes with MiXCR, one entry per CDR3 protein. Here the sample spans around 92,000 distinct CDR3 sequences, 10% to 14% being singletons. The sequencing used whole blood, collected in connection with sensitization to the hapten diphenylcyclopropenone (DPC). The receptors derive from an older woman with alopecia areata. Some clones in this sample may be carry-over from other donors' samples.

This clonotype was detected a few times. The chain combines TRBV3-1 with TRBJ1-2, with a possible D match to TRBD1 (6 bases). The germline V and J ends were trimmed by 0 bases and 6 bases, with 17 bases remaining between them. This CDR3 comprises 16 residues. Germline V gene data show CDR1 as LGHDT and CDR2 as YNNKEL (reference sequence). In DNA form, the CDR3 reads TGTGCCAGCAGCCAAGATAGAAGGCCAGGGGAAGATGGCTACACCTTC. This gives the protein CASSQDRRPGEDGYTF.

This rearrangement joins TRBV20-1 to TRBJ2-3, with D perhaps being TRBD1 or TRBD2 (6 bases each). Per the germline V gene, CDR1 is DFQATT and CDR2 is SNEGSKA (reference sequence). This CDR3 spans 12 amino acids. The DNA for the CDR3 is TGCAGAGTAAGGGGGGAAGCAGATACGCAGTATTTT. It encodes CRVRGEADTQYF.

This clonotype was counted ten times or more. This chain links TRBV6-2 or TRBV6-3 with TRBJ2-2, with TRBD2 identical over 8 bases. Germline loops: CDR1 MNHEY, CDR2 SVGEGT. Germline trimming cut 6 bases from V and 5 bases from J; bases unmatched to any gene: 11. This CDR3 region has 16 residues. CDR3 residues: CASRETGGQETGELFF. The CDR3 DNA reads as TGTGCCAGCAGGGAAACGGGGGGGCAGGAGACCGGGGAGCTGTTTTTT.

This clonotype showed up many times. This chain uses TRBV12-2 with TRBJ1-1. TRBV12-2 is recorded as a pseudogene. The CDR3 totals 15 residues. The CDR3 loop reads CASRLGGKGNTEAFF. The CDR3 DNA reads TGTGCAAGTCGCTTAGGAGGAAAGGGGAACACTGAAGCTTTCTTT.

The V gene is TRBV2, the J gene TRBJ1-5, with D uncertain. Germline V lookup: CDR1 SNHLY, CDR2 FYNNEI. V was shortened by 6 bases and J by 6 bases, with 12 bases between the two germline ends. This CDR3 region has 13 residues. The chain's CDR3 is CASSSTAFQPQHF. CDR3 in DNA: TGTGCCAGCAGCTCCACAGCTTTTCAGCCCCAGCATTTT.

J is TRBJ2-3 and V is TRBV2; 15 positions match TRBD2. The CDR3 has 16 residues. In germline, CDR1 is SNHLY, CDR2 FYNNEI. Trimming at V came to 5 bases and at J to 6 bases, leaving 6 bases not matched to a gene. This chain's CDR3 is CASSKGLAGGVDTQYF. Here the CDR3 DNA reads TGTGCCAGCAGTAAGGGACTAGCGGGGGGTGTCGATACGCAGTATTTT.

The chain combines TRBV12-3 or TRBV12-4 with TRBJ1-5; 7 bases map to TRBD1. After removal of 6 bases from V and 2 bases from J, the junction contained 7 bases not matched to a gene. The CDR3 is 15 residues long. DNA for the CDR3: TGTGCCAGCAGGGAAGGACAGGAACGCAATCAGCCCCAGCATTTT. Translated, it gives CASREGQERNQPQHF.

This clonotype has at least ten counts. The chain carries TRBV20-1 and TRBJ1-2, with D hard to call. The CDR3 spans 14 residues. Trimming stripped 0 bases from V and 8 bases from J, with 16 bases between. Germline lookup yields CDR1 DFQATT and CDR2 SNEGSKA (reference sequence). CDR3 nucleotide sequence: TGCAGTGCTAGAGAGCCTGGCACGTCTATCGGCTACACCTTC. Its translation: CSAREPGTSIGYTF.

This clonotype was detected many times. The rearrangement joins TRBV9 to TRBJ1-1; D remains unclear. CDR3 length equals 16 residues. The V and J ends lost 0 bases and 0 bases respectively, with 12 bases between them. The germline gives CDR1 SGDLS, CDR2 YYNGEE. The CDR3 bases are TGTGCCAGCAGCGTAGGGCCCCTGGAGATGAACACTGAAGCTTTCTTT. Its protein is CASSVGPLEMNTEAFF.

This clonotype showed up many times. The chain joins TRBV5-4 to TRBJ1-1; 10 bases align to TRBD1. Trimming removed 4 bases from V and 5 bases from J; junction bases left unmatched: 17. Germline CDR1 and CDR2: SGHNT and YYREEE (reference sequence). This CDR3 contains 18 residues. The CDR3, as DNA: TGTGCCAGCAGCCCCCACCCTGGACAGGGGGTAGGTAAGACTGAAGCTTTCTTT. This encodes CASSPHPGQGVGKTEAFF.

This clonotype was seen ten or more times. This rearrangement joins TRBV5-1 to TRBJ1-2; D gene unclear. Germline V lookup: CDR1 SGHRS, CDR2 YFSETQ. V dropped 3 bases and J dropped 3 bases, with 9 bases sitting between them. This CDR3 is 13 amino acids long. CDR3 sequence (DNA): TGCGCCAGCAGCTCCGGTAGAGACTATGGCTACACCTTC. Translating gives CASSSGRDYGYTF.

This clonotype showed up many times. This chain joins TRBV7-2 and TRBJ1-1; D uncertain. This CDR3 has 13 residues. In germline, CDR1 is SGHTA, CDR2 FQGNSA. V was shortened by 5 bases and J by 0 bases, with 7 bases between the two germline ends. The DNA of the CDR3 is TGTGCCAGCAGCCCAAACATGAACACTGAAGCTTTCTTT. This sequence encodes CASSPNMNTEAFF.

V gene TRBV12-3 or TRBV12-4 combines with J gene TRBJ2-7; TRBD1 aligns across 7 bases. The junction had 10 bases not matched to a gene; V was cut back by 6 bases and J by 2 bases. The CDR3 covers 15 residues. The CDR3 loop reads CASRPPTGSPYEQYF. For the CDR3, the DNA is TGTGCCAGCAGACCTCCGACAGGGTCTCCCTACGAGCAGTACTTC.

The rearrangement uses TRBV28 and TRBJ2-5; possible D gene TRBD2, 7 bases. This CDR3 has 13 residues. Trimming pared 3 bases from V and 5 bases from J, leaving 10 bases between. Germline CDR1 reads MDHEN; CDR2 reads SYDVKM. The CDR3 region has the DNA TGTGCCAGCAGTTTTCGGGGGGCGGAGACCCAGTACTTC. It yields the protein CASSFRGAETQYF.

This clonotype was picked up many times. This rearrangement joins TRBV29-1 to TRBJ1-3; 7 positions agree with TRBD1. V was pared by 6 bases and J by 1 base, with 6 bases of the junction left unmatched. CDR3 size: 14 residues. Germline values: CDR1 SQVTM, CDR2 ANQGSEA. CDR3 nucleotide sequence: TGCAGCGTGGATGACAGGGCGTCTGGAAACACCATATATTTT. This encodes CSVDDRASGNTIYF.

The chain carries TRBV5-1 and TRBJ1-1, with D uncertain. Deletions cut 1 base from V and 2 bases from J, with 9 bases between. CDR1 SGHRS and CDR2 YFSETQ come from the germline V gene. The CDR3 has 14 residues. CDR3 bases: TGCGCCAGCAGCTTGTGGCAGCTCAACACTGAAGCTTTCTTT. It is translated as CASSLWQLNTEAFF. The entire variable domain, with the rest obtained from reference TRBV5-1 and TRBJ1-1, is as follows: KAGVTQTPRYLIKTRGQQVTLSCSPISGHRSVSWYQQTPGQGLQFLFEYFSETQRNKGNFPGRFSGRQFSNSRSEMNVSTLELGDSALYLCASSLWQLNTEAFFGQGTRLTVV.

The chain uses TRBV6-1 and TRBJ2-7; D possibly corresponds to TRBD2 (5 bases). The germline CDR1 and CDR2 sequences are MNHNS and SASEGT. The CDR3 is made up of 13 amino acids. V lost 6 bases and J lost 2, with 11 bases in between. The CDR3 spells CASSSWGAYEQYF. For the CDR3, the DNA is TGTGCCAGCAGCTCCTGGGGAGCCTACGAGCAGTACTTC.

This clonotype showed up many times. The rearrangement joins TRBV6-2 or TRBV6-3 to TRBJ2-1; D is perhaps TRBD1 (6 bases). This CDR3 contains 15 residues. V lost 7 bases and J 0 bases, leaving 13 bases between the germline ends. The germline V gene encodes CDR1 MNHEY and CDR2 SVGEGT. The CDR3 DNA sequence: TGTGCCAGCACCACGACAGGTTTCTCCTACAATGAGCAGTTCTTC. It encodes CASTTTGFSYNEQFF.

This clonotype was seen only a few times. This chain connects TRBV11-2 to TRBJ1-1; 8 positions match TRBD1. Germline CDR1 SGHAT, CDR2 FQNNGV. The J segment lost 5 bases and the V segment lost 3 bases, leaving 5 bases of the junction unmatched. The CDR3 runs 14 residues. The CDR3 DNA sequence: TGTGCCAGCAGCTTTATGACAGGGGAAACTGAAGCTTTCTTT. Amino acids: CASSFMTGETEAFF.

This clonotype came up many times. The rearrangement joins TRBV4-1 to TRBJ2-7, with 7 nucleotides matching TRBD1. Germline V gene lookup returns CDR1 MGHRA and CDR2 YSYEKL. With V trimmed by 0 bases and J by 6 bases, 2 bases remained unmatched. CDR3 length: 13 amino acids. CDR3 coding DNA: TGCGCCAGCAGCCAAGAACAGGGGTCCGAGCAGTACTTC. Its translation: CASSQEQGSEQYF.

The sample holds many counts of this clonotype. This rearrangement joins TRBV20-1 to TRBJ1-2; D gene unclear. Germline V gives CDR1 DFQATT, CDR2 SNEGSKA (reference sequence). CDR3 size: 12 residues. V shed 5 bases and J shed 7 bases, with 14 bases lying between them. CDR3 loop: CSAWRMGSGYTF. DNA for the CDR3: TGCAGTGCTTGGCGGATGGGATCTGGCTACACCTTC.

The chain has TRBV2 and TRBJ2-1, with D perhaps TRBD2 (5 bases). CDR1 and CDR2 from the germline V gene are SNHLY and FYNNEI. The CDR3 consists of 17 residues. V lost 6 bases, J lost 0 bases, and 18 bases lay in between. For the CDR3, the DNA is TGTGCCAGCAGGCCAAGAGGGTACCTCAGCTCCTACAATGAGCAGTTCTTC. Protein: CASRPRGYLSSYNEQFF.

The gene calls are TRBV7-2 and TRBJ1-2; 9 bases are shared with TRBD1. CDR1 is SGHTA and CDR2 is FQGNSA in the germline V gene. With V trimmed by 4 bases and J by 3 bases, 9 bases remained unmatched. The CDR3 sequence is 16 residues long. The CDR3 DNA reads TGTGCCAGCAGCTCATCCGGGACAGGGCTCGACTATGGCTACACCTTC. This translates into CASSSSGTGLDYGYTF.

This clonotype was seen more than once but under ten times. The chain has TRBV11-2 and TRBJ2-2; D perhaps matches TRBD1 (5 bases). Germline V CDR1 and CDR2: SGHAT, FQNNGV. CDR3 length: 13 amino acids. The V end lost 3 bases, the J end lost 3 bases, and 5 bases lay between the germline ends. The CDR3 region has the DNA TGTGCCAGCAGCTTGACAGACACCGGGGAGCTGTTTTTT. Protein: CASSLTDTGELFF.

Within the sample, this clonotype is medium-sized. V usage is TRBV12-3 or TRBV12-4 and J usage is TRBJ1-1, with D possibly being TRBD1 (5 bases). The CDR3 length is 15 residues. V lost 6 bases to trimming and J lost 0 bases, with 14 bases between them. This CDR3 is CASSYRREMNTEAFF. As DNA, the CDR3 is TGTGCCAGCAGCTACAGGAGGGAGATGAACACTGAAGCTTTCTTT.